What follows are 32 T cell receptor beta chains derived from one specimen sequenced in a study of blood T cell repertoires in COVID-19. Assay used: immunoSEQ multiplex PCR; TCRdb lists only in-frame clones, some missing. This sample has 80,000 to 100,000 clones, with nearly 95% found just once. The sequenced sample was peripheral blood. These TCRs come from a human donor with active COVID-19. The donor label of this sample is uncertain.

This clone has just one count. This chain joins TRBV21-1 and TRBJ2-7; the table names TRBD2, a call not compared with the DNA. TRBV21-1 is designated a pseudogene. The CDR3 is 13 residues long. In nucleotides, the CDR3 is TGTGCCAGCAGCAAGGGCGGGAGTTACGAGCAGTACTTC. It specifies CASSKGGSYEQYF.

The chain couples TRBV11-3 to TRBJ2-7; 8 bases line up with TRBD1. Per germline, CDR1 SGHNT and CDR2 YENEEA. The trim removed 1 base at V and 6 bases at J, leaving 11 bases unmatched. CDR3 length equals 16 residues. CDR3 DNA: TGTGCCAGCAGCTTAGCGGAATGGACAGGGAGGATCGAGCAGTACTTC. It specifies CASSLAEWTGRIEQYF.

This chain joins TRBV6-5 and TRBJ2-7; a weak D match, TRBD2 (5 bases). Germline V gene lookup returns CDR1 MNHEY and CDR2 SVGAGI. The CDR3 runs 12 residues. Trimming removed 6 bases at V and 0 bases at J, with 6 bases between. The CDR3 sequence: CASSGNSYEQYF. CDR3 in DNA: TGTGCCAGCAGCGGGAACTCCTACGAGCAGTACTTC.

The chain links TRBV12-5 to TRBJ2-1; D is perhaps TRBD2 (5 bases). This CDR3 has 15 amino acids. Per the germline V gene, CDR1 is LGHNT and CDR2 is FRNRAP. V shed 5 bases and J shed 0 bases, with 11 bases lying between them. The CDR3 DNA reads as TGTGCTAGTGGTCCCGGACTGAGCTCCTACAATGAGCAGTTCTTC. Protein: CASGPGLSSYNEQFF.

The chain combines TRBV3-1 (or the pseudogene TRBV3-2) with TRBJ2-2; D is unclear. The germline CDR1 and CDR2 sequences are LGHDT and YNNKEL (reference sequence). V dropped 3 bases and J dropped 8 bases, with 10 bases sitting between them. This CDR3 contains 13 residues. The CDR3 nucleotides read TGTGCCAGCAGCCATCCGACTTCAGGGGAGCTGTTTTTT. It encodes CASSHPTSGELFF.

The CDR3 is CASSETGRLVEKLFF. The DNA for the CDR3 is TGTGCCAGCAGTGAGACAGGGCGCCTGGTTGAAAAACTGTTTTTT. The J gene is TRBJ1-4, the V gene TRBV2, with 7 bases aligning to TRBD1. J lost 7 bases, V lost 3 bases, and 8 bases had no gene match. The CDR3 spans 15 residues. The germline V gene has CDR1 SNHLY and CDR2 FYNNEI.

The rearrangement joins TRBV3-1 (or the pseudogene TRBV3-2) to TRBJ2-7; D is undetermined. The CDR3 has 12 amino acids. The ends were cut back, 1 base at V and 3 bases at J, with 4 bases in the middle. Germline V gene data show CDR1 as LGHDT and CDR2 as YNNKEL (reference sequence). CDR3 coding DNA: TGTGCCAGCAGCCAAGTCCGCTACGAGCAGTACTTC. Its protein product is CASSQVRYEQYF.

This sequence joins TRBV9 and TRBJ1-5; 9 positions agree with TRBD1. Germline CDR1 is SGDLS and CDR2 is YYNGEE. Trimming removed 3 bases from V and 4 bases from J; junction bases left unmatched: 8. CDR3 length: 16 residues. CDR3: CASSAGTGKNNQPQHF. In nucleotides, the CDR3 is TGTGCCAGCAGCGCCGGGACAGGGAAAAATAATCAGCCCCAGCATTTT.

The rearrangement joins TRBV2 to TRBJ1-5; D unclear. Between the trimmed V and J ends, which lost 3 bases and 0 bases, there was a span of 9 bases. Germline V CDR1 and CDR2: SNHLY, FYNNEI. The CDR3 length is 15 residues. The DNA of the CDR3 is TGTGCCAGCAGTGACTCGCAGGTTAGCAATCAGCCCCAGCATTTT. This sequence encodes CASSDSQVSNQPQHF.

This chain joins TRBV3-1 (or the pseudogene TRBV3-2) and TRBJ2-1; tentatively, D is TRBD1 (5 bases). The germline gives CDR1 LGHDT, CDR2 YNNKEL (reference sequence). There are 11 residues in the CDR3. V dropped 1 base and J dropped 13 bases, with 8 bases sitting between them. The CDR3 region is CASSQVGPQFF. In DNA form, the CDR3 reads TGTGCCAGCAGCCAAGTGGGGCCCCAGTTCTTC.

This sequence joins TRBV10-1 and TRBJ1-1; D gene ambiguous. CDR1 and CDR2 from the germline V gene are WNHNN and SYGVQD (reference sequence). This CDR3 spans 13 amino acids. V was clipped by 6 bases and J by 6 bases, with 14 bases between them. The CDR3 DNA is TGCGCCAGCAGAGCGGGTGGTTCTGCTGAAGCTTTCTTT. This encodes CASRAGGSAEAFF.

The rearrangement joins TRBV18 to TRBJ2-1; the match to TRBD2 covers 13 bases. The CDR3 totals 16 residues. Germline CDR1 KGHSH, CDR2 LQKENI. The trim removed 0 bases at V and 9 bases at J, leaving 5 bases unmatched. The CDR3 loop is CASSPPGLAGRSEQFF. CDR3 nucleotide sequence: TGTGCCAGCTCACCACCGGGACTAGCGGGAAGATCTGAGCAGTTCTTC.

The chain is built from TRBV20-1 and TRBJ1-4, with TRBD1 matching over 7 bases. The CDR3 has 14 residues. V lost 3 bases and J lost 7; bases outside the gene matches: 8. CDR1 and CDR2 from the germline V gene are DFQATT and SNEGSKA (reference sequence). Here the CDR3 reads CSASRDRGFEKLFF. In DNA form, the CDR3 reads TGCAGTGCTAGTCGGGACAGAGGATTTGAAAAACTGTTTTTT.

This sequence joins TRBV15 and TRBJ1-1, with D perhaps TRBD1 (5 bases). The CDR3 runs 15 residues. The V gene's germline CDR1 is LNHNV and CDR2 YYDKDF (reference sequence). Between the trimmed V and J ends, which lost 1 base and 4 bases, there was a span of 13 bases. The CDR3 spells CATSRAGGATTEAFF. The CDR3 DNA reads TGTGCCACCAGCAGAGCAGGAGGGGCGACCACTGAAGCTTTCTTT.

V and J are TRBV19 and TRBJ2-7; 7 nucleotides agree with TRBD2. V trimming: 2 bases; J trimming: 2 bases; junction bases outside the gene matches: 6. Germline loops: CDR1 LNHDA, CDR2 SQIVND (reference sequence). The CDR3 is made up of 15 amino acids. The CDR3: CASSIMAGDPYEQYF. The CDR3 bases are TGTGCCAGTAGTATAATGGCGGGGGACCCCTACGAGCAGTACTTC.

The rearrangement joins TRBV9 to TRBJ2-1, with TRBD2 identical over 14 bases. Trimming cost V 0 bases and J 5 bases; bases outside gene matches: 13. The CDR3 totals 20 residues. CDR1 is SGDLS, CDR2 YYNGEE, per germline. The CDR3 coding sequence is TGTGCCAGCAGCGTAGAGGGGGGACTAGCGGGAGTCCAGAGCCACAATGAGCAGTTCTTC. Protein sequence: CASSVEGGLAGVQSHNEQFF.

This clone has only one observation. The CDR3 region has the DNA TGTGCCAGCAGCTTAGACCTACGCGGGAATGAGCAGTTCTTC. Translation: CASSLDLRGNEQFF. The rearrangement uses TRBV7-7 and TRBJ2-1; maybe TRBD2 (5 bases). The CDR3 consists of 14 residues. Germline CDR1 SSHAT, CDR2 FNYEAQ (reference sequence). Trimming took 1 base from V and 7 from J, leaving 11 bases between them.

The chain couples TRBV20-1 to TRBJ1-2, with D possibly TRBD1 on 5 matching bases. Germline V gene sequence: CDR1 DFQATT, CDR2 SNEGSKA (reference sequence). V was shortened by 0 bases and J by 7 bases, with 6 bases between the two germline ends. The CDR3 is made up of 11 amino acids. The CDR3 DNA reads as TGCAGTGCTAGAGAGGGGCGTGGCTACACCTTC. It yields the protein CSAREGRGYTF.

For the CDR3, the DNA is TGTGCCAGCAGTGAAGTTGGTGCGGGGGGCCAGCTTTACAATGAGCAGTTCTTC. The encoded protein is CASSEVGAGGQLYNEQFF. The rearrangement links TRBV2 to TRBJ2-1; TRBD2 agrees at 8 bases. Germline V gene data show CDR1 as SNHLY and CDR2 as FYNNEI. This CDR3 is 18 amino acids long. J was trimmed by 4 bases and V by 1 base; bases with no gene match: 12.

This chain uses TRBV6-2 or TRBV6-3 with TRBJ2-4; TRBD1 aligns across 10 bases. Germline CDR1 is MNHEY and CDR2 is SVGEGT. The length of the CDR3 is 20 residues. V lost 6 bases to trimming and J lost 0 bases; unmatched junction nucleotides: 17. In DNA, the CDR3 is TGTGCCAGCAGCCTAGTCCAGTCAAGACAGGGGGCTTCAGCCAAAAACATTCAGTACTTC. This sequence encodes CASSLVQSRQGASAKNIQYF.

CDR3 in amino acids: CASSLDPGLAQETQYF. DNA of the CDR3: TGTGCCAGCAGCTTAGATCCTGGACTAGCACAAGAGACCCAGTACTTC. The genes are TRBV11-3 and TRBJ2-5, with TRBD2 identical over 8 bases. Unmatched junction bases numbered 5, after V lost 0 bases and J lost 2 bases. Per the germline V gene, CDR1 is SGHNT and CDR2 is YENEEA. This CDR3 has 16 residues.

This clone was seen a few times. The chain employs TRBV6-5 and TRBJ1-1; perhaps TRBD1 as D (6 bases). The CDR3 consists of 14 residues. CDR1 and CDR2 (germline): MNHEY, SVGAGI. Trimming shortened V by 2 bases and J by 7 bases, and 14 bases separated the two germline ends. The CDR3, as DNA: TGTGCCAGCAGTTACACAGGGAGAAGATTTGAAGCTTTCTTT. Translating it yields CASSYTGRRFEAFF.

This clone showed up just a few times. The gene calls are TRBV7-9 and TRBJ2-2, with 7 bases aligning to TRBD2. This CDR3 is built from 14 residues. Germline V gene lookup returns CDR1 SEHNR and CDR2 FQNEAQ (reference sequence). After removal of 4 bases from V and 3 bases from J, the junction contained 2 bases not matched to a gene. This chain's CDR3 is CASSSRGDTGELFF. As DNA, the CDR3 is TGTGCCAGCAGCTCTCGGGGGGACACCGGGGAGCTGTTTTTT. The variable domain in full, completed from reference TRBV7-9 and TRBJ2-2, reads DTGVSQNPRHKITKRGQNVTFRCDPISEHNRLYWYRQTLGQGPEFLTYFQNEAQLEKSRLLSDRFSAERPKGSFSTLEIQRTEQGDSAMYLCASSSRGDTGELFFGEGSRLTVL.

The rearrangement uses TRBV5-4 and TRBJ1-2; TRBD1 matches 7 bases. Germline values: CDR1 SGHNT, CDR2 YYREEE (reference sequence). This CDR3 is built from 15 residues. Unmatched junction bases numbered 11, after V lost 4 bases and J lost 5 bases. The CDR3 reads CASSPPDRAPYGYTF. Written as DNA, the CDR3 is TGTGCCAGCAGCCCGCCCGACAGGGCCCCATATGGCTACACCTTC.

The chain links TRBV5-6 to TRBJ2-1; 9 nucleotides line up with TRBD1. Germline V CDR1 and CDR2: SGHDT, YYEEEE. There are 15 residues in the CDR3. Trimming removed 4 bases from V and 6 bases from J; junction bases left unmatched: 8. The CDR3 DNA follows: TGTGCCAGCAGCCCGGACAGGGGAACGCTCAATGAGCAGTTCTTC. Protein product: CASSPDRGTLNEQFF.

The chain employs TRBV25-1 and TRBJ1-1; D is unclear. Germline CDR1 reads MGHDK; CDR2 reads SYGVNS. The germline V and J ends were trimmed by 4 bases and 3 bases, with 3 bases remaining between them. The CDR3 extends over 11 amino acids. The CDR3 protein is CASSGHTEAFF. The CDR3 DNA follows: TGTGCCAGCAGTGGGCACACTGAAGCTTTCTTT.

The rearrangement links TRBV3-1 (or the pseudogene TRBV3-2) to TRBJ1-3, with TRBD1 matching over 7 bases. The J segment lost 0 bases and the V segment lost 7 bases, leaving 6 bases of the junction unmatched. Germline-derived CDR1 and CDR2 are LGHDT and YNNKEL (reference sequence). The CDR3 sequence is 15 residues long. CDR3 nucleotides: TGTGCCAGCACCCCGGGACAGATCTCTGGAAACACCATATATTTT. It codes for CASTPGQISGNTIYF.

This chain connects TRBV9 to TRBJ2-7; weak D call: TRBD2 (6 bases). The V end lost 6 bases, the J end lost 6 bases, and 19 bases lay between the germline ends. Germline V gene lookup returns CDR1 SGDLS and CDR2 YYNGEE. This CDR3 spans 14 amino acids. CDR3 sequence (DNA): TGTGCCAGCACGGAGGGCGGGTGGGGGTCCGAGCAGTACTTC. Translation: CASTEGGWGSEQYF.

The V gene is TRBV9, the J gene TRBJ1-1; 10 positions match TRBD1. The CDR3 length is 15 residues. CDR1 and CDR2 (germline): SGDLS, YYNGEE. Trimming at V came to 3 bases and at J to 5 bases, leaving 7 bases not matched to a gene. The CDR3 nucleotides read TGTGCCAGCAGCGACCGACAGGGGGCTTGGACTGAAGCTTTCTTT. Its translation: CASSDRQGAWTEAFF.

This chain joins TRBV7-2 and TRBJ1-2; TRBD1 agrees at 10 bases. J lost 3 bases, V lost 4 bases, and 5 bases had no gene match. The germline V gene has CDR1 SGHTA and CDR2 FQGNSA. The CDR3 is made up of 15 amino acids. The CDR3 coding sequence is TGTGCCAGCAGCTCGGGACAGGGGATAGACTATGGCTACACCTTC. Encoded protein: CASSSGQGIDYGYTF.

This rearrangement joins TRBV6-1 to TRBJ1-5, with D maybe TRBD1 (6 bases). V was shortened by 3 bases and J by 3 bases, with 12 bases between the two germline ends. Per the germline V gene, CDR1 is MNHNS and CDR2 is SASEGT. The CDR3 is 15 residues long. The CDR3 region has the DNA TGTGCCAGCAGTGATAGGGACACACTCAATCAGCCCCAGCATTTT. This sequence encodes CASSDRDTLNQPQHF.

The chain joins TRBV5-1 to TRBJ2-1; D perhaps matches TRBD1 (6 bases). Germline assignment: CDR1 SGHRS and CDR2 YFSETQ. CDR3 length equals 14 residues. V was trimmed by 1 base and J by 6 bases, leaving 11 bases between them. Here the CDR3 reads CASSLRQGSNEQFF. DNA of the CDR3: TGCGCCAGCAGCTTGCGGCAGGGGAGCAATGAGCAGTTCTTC.